A selection of T cell receptor beta chains follows, all from one sample in a study of T cells in Graves' hyperthyroidism and ophthalmopathy. TCRdb called the multiplex PCR reads again in MiXCR, with one record for every CDR3 protein. The repertoire holds more than 450,000 distinct CDR3 sequences, about 15% seen once, with approximately 13% in the top ten. Material for sequencing was blood. These receptors all come from a woman between 40 and 50 years old with Graves' hyperthyroidism. CDR3s include the opening cysteine and the closing phenylalanine or tryptophan. Each record gives: V gene, J gene, clone size, CDR3 protein. Clone size is not always given. Where it is, it says once, few, many or a class for expanded clones.

TRBV6-1	TRBJ2-7	few	CASHSPGTNYEQYF
TRBV5-1	TRBJ2-2	NA	CASSQDRGHTGELFF
TRBV18	TRBJ2-7	many	CASSRVQRDRYEQYF
TRBV20-1	TRBJ1-1	NA	CSDRKWGTLPEAFF
TRBV2	TRBJ2-5	few	CASSYPRTGGQETQYF
TRBV28	TRBJ1-2	many	CASSSQTPMNYGYTF
TRBV9	TRBJ1-4	NA	CASSARTGREKLFF
TRBV6-1	TRBJ1-1	many	CASKGGKDTGILTEAFF
TRBV27	TRBJ2-7	many	CASSLAGGGRAAEQYF
TRBV5-1	TRBJ2-7	many	CASSLGTSGEIYEQYF
TRBV5-6	TRBJ2-7	few	CASSLWGRDEQYF
TRBV9	TRBJ2-1	few	CASSAGLARNYNEQFF
TRBV9	TRBJ2-7	few	CASSVTGTGTYEQYF
TRBV24-1	TRBJ2-7	many	CATSEGAEQYF
TRBV7-6	TRBJ2-3	many	CASSQELAGTADTQYF
TRBV5-1	TRBJ1-1	few	CASSFGGMNTEAFF
TRBV2	TRBJ2-7	many	CASRTGTGGTEQYF
TRBV11-3	TRBJ2-3	few	CASSFSGSSDTQYF
TRBV27	TRBJ2-1	NA	CASSWRVEEQFF
TRBV12-3/TRBV12-4	TRBJ1-2	many	CASSFWGTPNYGYTF
TRBV29-1	TRBJ2-1	many	CSVRRTSGSGGEQFF
TRBV27	TRBJ2-5	NA	CASSFLVGEQETQYF
TRBV14	TRBJ1-4	few	CASSQAGLANEKLFF
TRBV5-1	TRBJ2-3	NA	CASSPPLASTDTQYF
TRBV7-2	TRBJ2-7	many	CASSLGGQAYEQYF
TRBV30	TRBJ1-5	NA	CAWPPPAGAEVGNQPQHF
TRBV7-6	TRBJ2-5	NA	CASSLGRQAQETQYF
TRBV12-3/TRBV12-4	TRBJ2-3	many	CASSFRASTDTQYF
TRBV18	TRBJ1-2	NA	CASSPQPGDLSGYTF
TRBV7-2	TRBJ2-1	many	CASSPGYEQFF
TRBV28	TRBJ2-2	many	CASVSSNTGELFF
TRBV5-1	TRBJ2-5	NA	CASSTDGRNQETQYF
TRBV28	TRBJ1-6	NA	CASSNLGSLNSPLHF
TRBV5-5	TRBJ2-5	many	CASTRRDFGAQETQYF
TRBV2	TRBJ2-1	many	CASTPDRGGYNEQFF
TRBV15	TRBJ2-7	few	CATSRGPSAGASYEQYF
TRBV5-1	TRBJ2-7	many	CASSPNGLAGGLTSYEQYF
TRBV15	TRBJ2-5	NA	CATSSLAGDVETQYF
TRBV27	TRBJ2-1	many	CASSLPGLAHNEQFF
TRBV12-3/TRBV12-4	TRBJ1-5	few	CASSLGTVGTAQHF
TRBV5-1	TRBJ1-4	few	CASSLGGGSEKLFF
TRBV7-9	TRBJ1-1	NA	CASDRGSEAFF
TRBV12-3/TRBV12-4	TRBJ1-6	many	CASSPRTGGSSPLHF
TRBV7-8	TRBJ1-1	once	CASSSRSGSTEAFF
TRBV10-1	TRBJ2-3	many	CASSAGLAGADTQYF